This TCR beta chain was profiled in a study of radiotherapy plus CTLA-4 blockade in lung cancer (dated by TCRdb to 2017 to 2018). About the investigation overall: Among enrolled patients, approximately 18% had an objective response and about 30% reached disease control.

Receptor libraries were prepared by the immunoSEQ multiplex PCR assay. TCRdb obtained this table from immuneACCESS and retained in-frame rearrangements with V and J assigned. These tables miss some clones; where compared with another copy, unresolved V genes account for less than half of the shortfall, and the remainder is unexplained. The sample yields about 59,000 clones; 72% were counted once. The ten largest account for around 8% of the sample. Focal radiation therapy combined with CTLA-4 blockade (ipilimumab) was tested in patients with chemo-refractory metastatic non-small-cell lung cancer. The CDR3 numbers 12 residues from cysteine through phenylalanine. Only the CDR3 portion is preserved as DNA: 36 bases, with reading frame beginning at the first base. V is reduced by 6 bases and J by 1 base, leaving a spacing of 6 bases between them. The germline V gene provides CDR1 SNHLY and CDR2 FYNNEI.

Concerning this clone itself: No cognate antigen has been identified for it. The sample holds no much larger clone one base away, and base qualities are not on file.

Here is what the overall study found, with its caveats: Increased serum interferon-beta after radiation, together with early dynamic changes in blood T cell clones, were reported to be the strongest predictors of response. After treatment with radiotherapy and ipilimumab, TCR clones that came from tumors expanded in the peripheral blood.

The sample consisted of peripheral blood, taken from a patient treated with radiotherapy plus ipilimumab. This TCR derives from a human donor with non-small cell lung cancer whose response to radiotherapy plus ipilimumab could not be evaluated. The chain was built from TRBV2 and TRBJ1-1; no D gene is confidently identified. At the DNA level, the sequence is TGTGCCAGCAGGCCAGAGAACACTGAAGCTTTCTTT. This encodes CASRPENTEAFF.